These T cell receptor beta chains were read from a single sample in a study of T cell changes during pregnancy in multiple sclerosis. Clones were sequenced by immunoSEQ multiplex PCR, and TCRdb holds only the in-frame ones, with some missing. The table includes tens of thousands of clones, over 90% detected once. The source material was peripheral blood, sampled after pregnancy. Receptors originate from a female donor with multiple sclerosis, enrolled in a pregnancy study. CDR3s include the opening cysteine and the closing phenylalanine or tryptophan. Each record gives: clone size, D gene, V gene, J gene, CDR3 protein, CDR3 DNA. The D gene is left open where the match is weak. Only some rows state a clone size, as once, few, many or a class for expanded clones.

size: .
D: TRBD1
V: TRBV19
J: TRBJ1-2
CDR3: CASSIVWDRADYGYTF
DNA: TGTGCCAGTAGTATCGTGTGGGACAGAGCGGACTATGGCTACACCTTC

size: .
D: TRBD2
V: TRBV9
J: TRBJ2-3
CDR3: CASSVGGVDTQYF
DNA: TGTGCCAGCAGCGTGGGGGGGGTAGATACGCAGTATTTT

size: .
D: .
V: TRBV18
J: TRBJ2-7
CDR3: CASSPGTGDEQYF
DNA: TGTGCCAGCTCACCTGGGACGGGGGACGAGCAGTACTTC

size: .
D: TRBD1
V: TRBV2
J: TRBJ1-2
CDR3: CASSGQGNYGYTF
DNA: TGTGCCAGCAGTGGACAGGGCAACTATGGCTACACCTTC

size: .
D: .
V: TRBV6-5
J: TRBJ2-7
CDR3: CASSSSRAYEQYF
DNA: TGTGCCAGCAGCTCTTCCAGGGCCTACGAGCAGTACTTC

size: .
D: TRBD1
V: TRBV5-6
J: TRBJ1-4
CDR3: CASSAGQGTSKLFF
DNA: TGTGCCAGCAGCGCCGGACAGGGGACTAGTAAACTGTTTTTT

size: once
D: .
V: TRBV5-5
J: TRBJ1-2
CDR3: CASSWGAGGYGYTF
DNA: TGTGCCAGCAGCTGGGGAGCAGGAGGCTATGGCTACACCTTC

size: .
D: TRBD2
V: TRBV13
J: TRBJ2-7
CDR3: CASAKGRGASYEQYF
DNA: TGTGCCAGCGCTAAGGGGCGGGGGGCCTCCTACGAGCAGTACTTC

size: .
D: .
V: TRBV19
J: TRBJ1-2
CDR3: CASSIVGGGYTF
DNA: TGTGCCAGTAGTATCGTCGGGGGTGGCTACACCTTC

size: .
D: TRBD1
V: TRBV6-6
J: TRBJ2-2
CDR3: CASSIGQGATGELFF
DNA: TGTGCCAGCAGCATCGGACAGGGTGCCACCGGGGAGCTGTTTTTT

size: .
D: .
V: TRBV4-2
J: TRBJ1-5
CDR3: CASSQAWGDSGQPQHF
DNA: TGTGCCAGCAGCCAAGCATGGGGGGACTCAGGTCAGCCCCAGCATTTT

size: .
D: .
V: TRBV4-2
J: TRBJ1-6
CDR3: CASSQDQTAGTRFF
DNA: TGTGCCAGCAGCCAAGATCAAACGGCGGGGACTCGCTTCTTT

size: .
D: .
V: TRBV12-5
J: TRBJ1-4
CDR3: CASGQGSANEKLFF
DNA: TGTGCTAGTGGTCAAGGGAGCGCTAATGAAAAACTGTTTTTT

size: once
D: TRBD1
V: TRBV2
J: TRBJ2-7
CDR3: CASLFRTGGSYEQYF
DNA: TGTGCCAGTCTTTTTCGGACAGGGGGATCGTACGAGCAGTACTTC

size: .
D: .
V: TRBV4-3
J: TRBJ1-5
CDR3: CASSQRDNQPQHF
DNA: TGCGCCAGCAGCCAAAGAGACAATCAGCCCCAGCATTTT

size: .
D: TRBD1
V: TRBV30
J: TRBJ1-4
CDR3: CAWRLAGTGIEKLFF
DNA: TGTGCCTGGAGGCTCGCGGGGACAGGGATTGAAAAACTGTTTTTT

size: .
D: .
V: TRBV14
J: TRBJ1-3
CDR3: CASSSVIGNTIYF
DNA: TGTGCCAGCAGCTCCGTAATTGGAAACACCATATATTTT

size: .
D: TRBD1
V: TRBV11-3
J: TRBJ1-1
CDR3: CASSFTRTGAAFF
DNA: TGTGCCAGCAGCTTCACCCGGACAGGAGCAGCTTTCTTT

size: once
D: .
V: TRBV6-6
J: TRBJ1-1
CDR3: CASSFRGRVAFF
DNA: TGTGCCAGCAGTTTCCGGGGTAGGGTAGCTTTCTTT

size: .
D: .
V: TRBV18
J: TRBJ1-4
CDR3: CASSPRQGEKLFF
DNA: TGTGCCAGCTCACCACGGCAGGGTGAAAAACTGTTTTTT

size: .
D: TRBD2
V: TRBV4-2
J: TRBJ2-3
CDR3: CASSQDGWTSGGVDTQYF
DNA: TGTGCCAGCAGCCAAGACGGGTGGACTAGCGGGGGCGTAGATACGCAGTATTTT

size: .
D: .
V: TRBV29-1
J: TRBJ1-2
CDR3: CSVVMGGASYGYTF
DNA: TGCAGCGTTGTCATGGGGGGGGCGAGCTATGGCTACACCTTC